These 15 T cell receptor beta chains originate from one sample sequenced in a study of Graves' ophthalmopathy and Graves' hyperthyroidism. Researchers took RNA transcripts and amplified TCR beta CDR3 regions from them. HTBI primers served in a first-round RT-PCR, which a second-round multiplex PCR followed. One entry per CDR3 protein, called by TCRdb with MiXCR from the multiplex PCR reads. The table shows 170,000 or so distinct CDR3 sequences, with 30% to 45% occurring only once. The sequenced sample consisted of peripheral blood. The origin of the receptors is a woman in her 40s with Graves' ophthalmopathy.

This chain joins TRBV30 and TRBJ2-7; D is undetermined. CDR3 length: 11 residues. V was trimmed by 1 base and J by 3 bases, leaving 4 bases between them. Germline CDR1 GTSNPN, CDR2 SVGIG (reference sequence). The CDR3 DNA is TGTGCCTGGAGTGACGGCTACGAGCAGTACTTC. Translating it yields CAWSDGYEQYF.

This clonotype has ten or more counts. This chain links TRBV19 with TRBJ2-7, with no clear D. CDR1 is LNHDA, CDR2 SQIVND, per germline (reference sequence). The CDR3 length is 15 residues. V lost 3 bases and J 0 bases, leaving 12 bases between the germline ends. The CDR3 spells CASSMLGASSYEQYF. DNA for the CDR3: TGTGCCAGTAGTATGCTAGGCGCGAGCTCCTACGAGCAGTACTTC.

The CDR3 reads CASSSRVTEAFF. As DNA, the CDR3 is TGTGCCAGCAGTTCCAGGGTTACTGAAGCTTTCTTT. V is TRBV28 and J is TRBJ1-1; D might be TRBD1 (5 bases). This CDR3 region has 12 residues. The germline gives CDR1 MDHEN, CDR2 SYDVKM. The ends were cut back, 4 bases at V and 5 bases at J, with 8 bases in the middle.

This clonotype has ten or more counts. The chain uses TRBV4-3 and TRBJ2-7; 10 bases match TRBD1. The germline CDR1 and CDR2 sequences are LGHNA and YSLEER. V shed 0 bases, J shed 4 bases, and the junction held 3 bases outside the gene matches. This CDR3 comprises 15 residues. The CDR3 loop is CASSQDWGQGYEQYF. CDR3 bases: TGCGCCAGCAGCCAAGATTGGGGACAGGGGTACGAGCAGTACTTC.

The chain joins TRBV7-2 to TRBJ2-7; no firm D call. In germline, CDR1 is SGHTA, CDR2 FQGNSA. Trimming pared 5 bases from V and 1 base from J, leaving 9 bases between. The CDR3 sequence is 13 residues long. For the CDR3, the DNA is TGTGCCAGCAGCGTCGTCCAATCCTACGAGCAGTACTTC. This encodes CASSVVQSYEQYF.

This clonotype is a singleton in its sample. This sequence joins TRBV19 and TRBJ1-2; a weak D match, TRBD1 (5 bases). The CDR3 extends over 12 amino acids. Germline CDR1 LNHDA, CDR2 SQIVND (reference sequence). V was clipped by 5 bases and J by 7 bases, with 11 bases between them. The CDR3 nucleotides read TGTGCCAGTAGTTGGGGGGTTCGTGGCTACACCTTC. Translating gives CASSWGVRGYTF.

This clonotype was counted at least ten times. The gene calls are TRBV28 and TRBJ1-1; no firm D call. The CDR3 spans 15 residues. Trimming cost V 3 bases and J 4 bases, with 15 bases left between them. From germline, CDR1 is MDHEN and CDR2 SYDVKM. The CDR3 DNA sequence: TGTGCCAGCAGTTTTGCCGGGCAGCGAGGCACTGAAGCTTTCTTT. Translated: CASSFAGQRGTEAFF.

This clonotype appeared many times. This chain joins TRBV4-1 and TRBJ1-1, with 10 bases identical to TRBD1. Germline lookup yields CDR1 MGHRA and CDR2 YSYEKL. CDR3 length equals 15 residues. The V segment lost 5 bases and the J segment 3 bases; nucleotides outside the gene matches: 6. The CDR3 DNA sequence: TGCGCCAGCAGCGTTCGAGGACAGGGGGACACTGAAGCTTTCTTT. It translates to CASSVRGQGDTEAFF.

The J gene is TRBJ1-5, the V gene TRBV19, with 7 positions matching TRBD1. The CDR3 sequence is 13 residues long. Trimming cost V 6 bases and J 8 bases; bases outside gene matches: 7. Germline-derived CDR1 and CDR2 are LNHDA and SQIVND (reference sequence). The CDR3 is CASSRTGNEPQHF. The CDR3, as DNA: TGTGCCAGTAGCCGGACAGGTAATGAGCCCCAGCATTTT.

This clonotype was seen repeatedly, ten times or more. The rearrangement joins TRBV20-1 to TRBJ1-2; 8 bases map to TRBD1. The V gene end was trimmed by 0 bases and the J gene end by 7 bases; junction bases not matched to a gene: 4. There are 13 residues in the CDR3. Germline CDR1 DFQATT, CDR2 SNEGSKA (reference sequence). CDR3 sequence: CSARDRTGSGYTF. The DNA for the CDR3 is TGCAGTGCTAGAGATCGGACAGGGTCTGGCTACACCTTC.

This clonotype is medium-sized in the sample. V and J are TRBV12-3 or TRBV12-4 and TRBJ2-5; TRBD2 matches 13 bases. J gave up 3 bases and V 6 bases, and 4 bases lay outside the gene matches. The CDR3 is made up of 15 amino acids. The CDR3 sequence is CASSPTSGGEETQYF. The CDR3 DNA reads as TGTGCCAGCAGCCCTACTAGCGGGGGGGAAGAGACCCAGTACTTC.

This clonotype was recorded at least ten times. The CDR3 DNA sequence: TGCGCCAGCAGCCGACCGGTTTTTGCGGAGGGGGGGGAGCTGTTTTTT. Its protein product is CASSRPVFAEGGELFF. The rearrangement links TRBV4-1 to TRBJ2-2, with TRBD2 as a possible D gene (6 bases). The V gene lost 4 bases and the J gene lost 8 bases, with 20 bases spanning the gap. Germline-derived CDR1 and CDR2 are MGHRA and YSYEKL. This CDR3 contains 16 residues.

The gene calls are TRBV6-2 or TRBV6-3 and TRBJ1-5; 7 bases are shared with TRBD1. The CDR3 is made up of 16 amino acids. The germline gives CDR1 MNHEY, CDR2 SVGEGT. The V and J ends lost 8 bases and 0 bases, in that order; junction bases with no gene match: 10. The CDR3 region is CASGSNRGYSNQPQHF. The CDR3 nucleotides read TGTGCCAGCGGGTCAAACAGGGGATATAGCAATCAGCCCCAGCATTTT.

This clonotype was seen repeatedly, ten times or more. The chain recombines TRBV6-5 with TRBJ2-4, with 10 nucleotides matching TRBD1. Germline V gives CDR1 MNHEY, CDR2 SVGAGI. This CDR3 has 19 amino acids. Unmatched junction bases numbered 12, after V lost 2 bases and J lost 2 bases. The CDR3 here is CASSYRSPSGQGPKNIQYF. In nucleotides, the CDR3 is TGTGCCAGCAGTTACCGCTCGCCCTCGGGACAGGGGCCCAAAAACATTCAGTACTTC.

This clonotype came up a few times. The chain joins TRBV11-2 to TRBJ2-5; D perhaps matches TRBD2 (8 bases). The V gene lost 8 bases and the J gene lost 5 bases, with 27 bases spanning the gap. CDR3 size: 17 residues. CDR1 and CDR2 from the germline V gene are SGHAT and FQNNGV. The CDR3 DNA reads TGTGCCAGCTCAGGGGGGTTAGCGGGATTTATCGTCGAGACCCAGTACTTC. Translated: CASSGGLAGFIVETQYF.